Listed here are 24 T cell receptor beta chains from one sample, sequenced in a study of OX40 agonist ivuxolimab in advanced cancers. Clones were read by immunoSEQ multiplex PCR, and TCRdb kept only the in-frame ones, dropping some. There are fewer than 8,500 clones in the sample; roughly 85% occur only once, and 1.5% to 2% lies in the top ten. Specimen: CD4+ or CD8+ T cells sorted from blood, collected in a trial of the OX40 agonist ivuxolimab. Every receptor here comes from an adult with an advanced solid tumor such as melanoma, head and neck, liver or kidney cancer.

The CDR3 DNA reads as TGTGCCAGCACGCGGGGCGGGAATCAGCCCCAGCATTTT. Encoded protein: CASTRGGNQPQHF. The rearrangement uses TRBV6-5 and TRBJ1-5, with D possibly TRBD1 on 5 matching bases. The CDR3 contains 13 residues. Trimming left V 7 bases short and J 4 bases short, with 11 bases between. Germline V gene lookup returns CDR1 MNHEY and CDR2 SVGAGI.

The CDR3 here is CASSEWGGFTGETQYF. CDR3 DNA: TGTGCCAGCAGTGAATGGGGGGGGTTTACCGGAGAGACCCAGTACTTC. The chain has TRBV25-1 and TRBJ2-5; 7 positions match TRBD2. The germline V gene encodes CDR1 MGHDK and CDR2 SYGVNS. The V gene end was trimmed by 1 base and the J gene end by 4 bases; junction bases not matched to a gene: 9. CDR3 length: 16 amino acids. The full variable domain, with the rest looked up from reference TRBV25-1 and TRBJ2-5, is EADIYQTPRYLVIGTGKKITLECSQTMGHDKMYWYQQDPGMELHLIHYSYGVNSTEKGDLSSESTVSRIRTEHFPLTLESARPSHTSQYLCASSEWGGFTGETQYFGPGTRLLVL.

The rearrangement links TRBV5-7 to TRBJ1-4; D not certain. TRBV5-7 is noted as an ORF with a role that remains uncertain. The V and J ends lost 0 bases and 5 bases respectively, with 14 bases between them. The CDR3 has 16 residues. CDR3 in DNA: TGTGCCAGCAGCTTGGTAACCGGGGAACTCAATGAAAAACTGTTTTTT. It yields the protein CASSLVTGELNEKLFF.

In its sample, this clone was seen once. V usage is TRBV6-1 and J usage is TRBJ1-3; TRBD1 might be the D (6 bases). There are 14 residues in the CDR3. The V gene's germline CDR1 is MNHNS and CDR2 SASEGT. V shed 7 bases and J shed 4 bases, with 14 bases lying between them. The CDR3 region has the DNA TGTGCCAGCACTGGGGGCCATTTAGGAAACACCATATATTTT. Its translation is CASTGGHLGNTIYF.

The chain links TRBV18 to TRBJ1-2; D may be TRBD1 (5 bases). V lost 1 base and J lost 1, with 16 bases in between. In germline, CDR1 is KGHSH, CDR2 LQKENI. CDR3 size: 17 residues. CDR3 nucleotides: TGTGCCAGCTCACCACGTTCTCCTCGGGACGGTAACTATGGCTACACCTTC. This encodes CASSPRSPRDGNYGYTF.

The chain combines TRBV5-6 with TRBJ1-2; D gene unclear. This CDR3 has 14 residues. V gave up 4 bases and J gave up 0 bases, with 10 bases separating them. CDR1 and CDR2 (germline): SGHDT, YYEEEE. Here the CDR3 reads CASSVQRANYGYTF. The CDR3 region has the DNA TGTGCCAGCAGCGTACAGAGAGCTAACTATGGCTACACCTTC.

This rearrangement joins TRBV6-6 to TRBJ1-1; a weak D match, TRBD1 (6 bases). Germline V gene sequence: CDR1 MNHNY, CDR2 SVGAGI (reference sequence). CDR3 length equals 15 residues. V was clipped by 2 bases and J by 0 bases, with 10 bases between them. As DNA, the CDR3 is TGTGCCAGCAGTTACGAGGGGGGGCTGAACACTGAAGCTTTCTTT. Encoded protein: CASSYEGGLNTEAFF.

V gene TRBV27 combines with J gene TRBJ2-5; possible D gene TRBD2, 7 bases. Trimming stripped 5 bases from V and 9 bases from J, with 13 bases between. The CDR3 contains 12 residues. Germline V gene data show CDR1 as MNHEY and CDR2 as SMNVEV (reference sequence). The CDR3 bases are TGTGCCAGCAGTACCAGGGGAGGGGCCCAGTACTTC. Amino acids: CASSTRGGAQYF.

The chain is built from TRBV29-1 and TRBJ1-2; the D gene is possibly TRBD1 (6 bases). The CDR3 consists of 11 residues. CDR1 is SQVTM, CDR2 ANQGSEA, per germline. The V end lost 6 bases, the J end lost 4 bases, and 9 bases lay between the germline ends. CDR3 sequence (DNA): TGCAGCGTCAGCAGGGGCTATGGCTACACCTTC. Translation gives CSVSRGYGYTF. The whole variable domain, remainder taken from reference TRBV29-1 and TRBJ1-2, is SAVISQKPSRDICQRGTSLTIQCQVDSQVTMMFWYRQQPGQSLTLIATANQGSEATYESGFVIDKFPISRPNLTFSTLTVSNMSPEDSSIYLCSVSRGYGYTFGSGTRLTVV.

The rearrangement joins TRBV6-1 to TRBJ1-2; no definite D call. The germline V and J ends were trimmed by 2 bases and 2 bases, with 9 bases remaining between them. There are 14 residues in the CDR3. Looked up from germline, CDR1 is MNHNS and CDR2 is SASEGT. The CDR3 region is CASSERLWNYGYTF. In DNA, the CDR3 is TGTGCCAGCAGTGAACGGCTCTGGAACTATGGCTACACCTTC.

V is TRBV5-1 and J is TRBJ2-7; D may be TRBD1 (6 bases). This CDR3 is 14 amino acids long. Trimming stripped 4 bases from V and 0 bases from J, with 11 bases between. Germline-derived CDR1 and CDR2 are SGHRS and YFSETQ. The CDR3 is CASSVMTGSYEQYF. DNA of the CDR3: TGCGCCAGCAGCGTGATGACAGGCTCCTACGAGCAGTACTTC.

This chain connects TRBV19 to TRBJ1-6; perhaps TRBD1 as D (6 bases). This CDR3 is built from 17 residues. Trimming removed 3 bases from V and 5 bases from J, with 17 bases in between. Germline CDR1 and CDR2: LNHDA and SQIVND (reference sequence). The CDR3 region is CASSMEMGAYDNSPLHF. CDR3 nucleotide sequence: TGTGCCAGTAGTATGGAGATGGGGGCCTACGATAATTCACCCCTCCACTTT.

The gene calls are TRBV6-1 and TRBJ1-6; D is unclear. CDR3 length equals 16 residues. Looked up from germline, CDR1 is MNHNS and CDR2 is SASEGT. Trimming shortened V by 0 bases and J by 4 bases, and 10 bases separated the two germline ends. The CDR3 reads CASSEAEGFYNSPLHF. The CDR3 DNA reads TGTGCCAGCAGTGAAGCGGAAGGATTTTATAATTCACCCCTCCACTTT.

This chain connects TRBV2 to TRBJ1-4, with a weak D call TRBD1 (6 bases). V lost 6 bases and J lost 0, with 8 bases in between. CDR1 is SNHLY, CDR2 FYNNEI, per germline. The CDR3 loop spans 14 amino acids. CDR3: CASRRTATNEKLFF. Written as DNA, the CDR3 is TGTGCCAGCAGACGGACAGCAACTAATGAAAAACTGTTTTTT.

J is TRBJ1-1 and V is TRBV5-1, with unresolved D. The CDR3 runs to 14 residues. V dropped 1 base and J dropped 1 base, with 8 bases sitting between them. The germline V gene has CDR1 SGHRS and CDR2 YFSETQ. DNA of the CDR3: TGCGCCAGCAGCTTGTTAGTTCAGAACACTGAAGCTTTCTTT. It codes for CASSLLVQNTEAFF.

This sequence joins TRBV6-1 and TRBJ1-3, with D maybe TRBD1 (5 bases). The CDR3 spans 13 residues. The germline gives CDR1 MNHNS, CDR2 SASEGT. V was trimmed by 7 bases and J by 8 bases, leaving 15 bases between them. The CDR3 loop is CASNRDLRDTIYF. DNA of the CDR3: TGTGCCAGCAACCGGGACCTTAGGGACACCATATATTTT.

This clone was counted only a few times. The chain uses TRBV2 and TRBJ2-4; TRBD1 agrees at 9 bases. The J segment lost 4 bases and the V segment lost 9 bases, leaving 22 bases of the junction unmatched. This CDR3 is 19 amino acids long. Germline CDR1 and CDR2: SNHLY and FYNNEI. The CDR3 coding sequence is TGTGCCAGTTTACACTTCGGACAGGGCGAGGGGACAGGGAAAAACATTCAGTACTTC. It encodes CASLHFGQGEGTGKNIQYF. Full variable domain (missing parts from reference TRBV2 and TRBJ2-4): EPEVTQTPSHQVTQMGQEVILRCVPISNHLYFYWYRQILGQKVEFLVSFYNNEISEKSEIFDDQFSVERPDGSNFTLKIRSTKLEDSAMYFCASLHFGQGEGTGKNIQYFGAGTRLSVL.

The chain links TRBV5-1 to TRBJ2-7, with 7 nucleotides matching TRBD2. V trimming: 2 bases; J trimming: 2 bases; junction bases outside the gene matches: 7. The CDR3 contains 15 residues. Germline V gene data show CDR1 as SGHRS and CDR2 as YFSETQ. In DNA form, the CDR3 reads TGCGCCAGCAGCTTTTCGTCCGGGGGGACCTACGAGCAGTACTTC. Translating it yields CASSFSSGGTYEQYF.

V usage is TRBV4-1 and J usage is TRBJ1-5; D uncertain. Trimming took 4 bases from V and 7 from J, leaving 20 bases between them. CDR3 size: 16 residues. Germline V gene data show CDR1 as MGHRA and CDR2 as YSYEKL. The CDR3 loop is CASSPLYRAGTQPQHF. The CDR3 DNA sequence: TGCGCCAGCAGCCCTCTTTATAGGGCGGGCACCCAGCCCCAGCATTTT.

This clone appeared once. The chain combines TRBV19 with TRBJ2-7; 7 nucleotides agree with TRBD1. The CDR3 is 13 amino acids. In germline, CDR1 is LNHDA, CDR2 SQIVND (reference sequence). Trimming took 1 base from V and 6 from J; bases not matched to a gene: 3. Here the CDR3 DNA reads TGTGCCAGTAGTATAGCGACAGGGTTCGAGCAGTACTTC. This translates into CASSIATGFEQYF. Using reference TRBV19 and TRBJ2-7 for the parts outside the CDR3, the full variable domain is DGGITQSPKYLFRKEGQNVTLSCEQNLNHDAMYWYRQDPGQGLRLIYYSQIVNDFQKGDIAEGYSVSREKKESFPLTVTSAQKNPTAFYLCASSIATGFEQYFGPGTRLTVT.

This chain connects TRBV19 to TRBJ2-1, with TRBD2 matching 10 bases. The CDR3 totals 15 residues. Trimming took 5 bases from V and 6 from J; bases not matched to a gene: 7. Germline V gene lookup returns CDR1 LNHDA and CDR2 SQIVND (reference sequence). CDR3 region: CASSEAGGPSNEQFF. The CDR3, as DNA: TGTGCCAGTAGTGAAGCGGGGGGGCCGAGCAATGAGCAGTTCTTC. The whole variable domain, remainder taken from reference TRBV19 and TRBJ2-1, is DGGITQSPKYLFRKEGQNVTLSCEQNLNHDAMYWYRQDPGQGLRLIYYSQIVNDFQKGDIAEGYSVSREKKESFPLTVTSAQKNPTAFYLCASSEAGGPSNEQFFGPGTRLTVL.

This clone was observed a single time. The rearrangement joins TRBV7-6 to TRBJ2-7; D is ambiguous. CDR3 length equals 13 residues. V gave up 0 bases and J gave up 1 base, with 4 bases separating them. CDR1 and CDR2 (germline): SGHVS, FNYEAQ. The CDR3 loop reads CASSLAFSYEQYF. The CDR3 DNA reads TGTGCCAGCAGCTTAGCCTTTTCCTACGAGCAGTACTTC.

This chain connects TRBV27 to TRBJ2-1; 7 bases match TRBD1. Germline CDR1 is MNHEY and CDR2 is SMNVEV (reference sequence). V shed 5 bases, J shed 1 base, and the junction held 11 bases outside the gene matches. CDR3 size: 17 residues. Written as DNA, the CDR3 is TGTGCCAGCAGTCGACTTGACAGGGCGCTATCCTACAATGAGCAGTTCTTC. Residues: CASSRLDRALSYNEQFF.

Here the CDR3 DNA reads TGTGCCAGCAGCTTGGGAGACAGGGGGCAACAGACCCAGTACTTC. It encodes CASSLGDRGQQTQYF. The chain joins TRBV5-8 to TRBJ2-5, with 10 bases aligning to TRBD1. Germline-derived CDR1 and CDR2 are SGHTS and YDEGEE. J gave up 6 bases and V 0 bases, and 5 bases lay outside the gene matches. The CDR3 sequence is 15 residues long.